The next 20 T cell receptor beta chains were all read from a single sample in a study of Ad26.COV2.S vaccination and SARS-CoV-2 variants (dated by TCRdb to 2020 to 2022). The sample's treatment or condition label is to be understood as: around 19 received Ad26.COV2.S at low or high dose, single or two shots; several received placebo; per-sample allocation not given. Repertoires of vaccine and placebo recipients were sequenced from samples taken on day 63 after the first injection. Library preparation employed the immunoSEQ multiplex PCR assay. TCRdb carries this immuneACCESS record with in-frame sequences only. Its versions omit some clonotypes, under half of them owing to an unresolved V gene in the studies checked, with the rest unexplained. This sample holds a few hundred thousand clones; about nine tenths were observed only once. The top ten clonotypes cover around 1.8% of the sample. Specimen: peripheral blood, collected in a trial of Ad26.COV2.S vaccine versus placebo. These receptors originate from a person between 18 and 59 years old who received the Ad26.COV2.S COVID-19 vaccine or a placebo.

The rearrangement uses TRBV12-1 and TRBJ2-7; the table calls TRBD2, which could not be checked here. TRBV12-1 is annotated as a pseudogene. The CDR3 loop spans 16 amino acids. The CDR3, as DNA: TGTGCCAGCAGCTTTGTAACGGCTAGCGGGAGCTACGAGCAGTACTTC. Amino acid sequence: CASSFVTASGSYEQYF.

The rearrangement joins TRBV18 to TRBJ1-3; the D is unclear. The CDR3 covers 15 residues. V was cut by 0 bases and J by 7 bases, with 13 bases left in between. Germline V gene lookup returns CDR1 KGHSH and CDR2 LQKENI. For the CDR3, the DNA is TGTGCCAGCTCACCACCCGGTGAGGGCCGGAACACCATATATTTT. Translated, it gives CASSPPGEGRNTIYF.

The chain recombines TRBV5-1 with TRBJ2-1; 14 bases agree with TRBD2. V was pared by 0 bases and J by 4 bases, with 6 bases of the junction left unmatched. Germline V gene data show CDR1 as SGHRS and CDR2 as YFSETQ. The CDR3 consists of 18 residues. The CDR3 region has the DNA TGCGCCAGCAGCTTGGATGGGACTAGCGGGAGTGGGTACAATGAGCAGTTCTTC. This translates into CASSLDGTSGSGYNEQFF.

This rearrangement joins TRBV10-3 to TRBJ2-6, with 9 bases fitting TRBD2. The CDR3 is 20 residues long. V trimming: 0 bases; J trimming: 2 bases; junction bases outside the gene matches: 11. The germline CDR1 and CDR2 sequences are ENHRY and SYGVKD. In nucleotides, the CDR3 is TGTGCCATCAGTGAGTCTCTGGCGGGGGGACTAGCAGCTGGGGCCAACGTCCTGACTTTC. The encoded protein is CAISESLAGGLAAGANVLTF.

The CDR3, as DNA: TGTGCCAGCAGTGAAGCACTGGACAATGAGCAGTACTTC. Translating gives CASSEALDNEQYF. The chain combines TRBV6-1 with TRBJ2-7, with TRBD1 as a possible D gene (5 bases). Trimming took off 0 bases at V and 7 bases at J, with 10 bases between the two ends. The CDR3 length is 13 residues. Germline CDR1 and CDR2: MNHNS and SASEGT.

This clone was recorded only once. This sequence joins TRBV18 and TRBJ1-6; D is perhaps TRBD1 (5 bases). The V gene lost 3 bases and the J gene lost 4 bases, with 7 bases spanning the gap. Germline V gene lookup returns CDR1 KGHSH and CDR2 LQKENI. The CDR3 sequence is 14 residues long. CDR3 residues: CASSPQGYNSPLHF. The CDR3 DNA reads TGTGCCAGCTCACCTCAGGGTTATAATTCACCCCTCCACTTT.

The rearrangement uses TRBV2 and TRBJ2-5; the match to TRBD1 covers 7 bases. This CDR3 contains 12 residues. CDR1 is SNHLY, CDR2 FYNNEI, per germline. With 11 bases clipped from V and 4 bases from J, the junction kept 7 bases outside the gene matches. The CDR3, as DNA: TGTGCCTCCTTCGGGACAGCAGAGACCCAGTACTTC. It encodes CASFGTAETQYF.

The chain carries TRBV18 and TRBJ1-2; 7 bases are shared with TRBD1. The CDR3 is 16 residues long. V gave up 6 bases and J gave up 5 bases; unmatched junction bases: 15. The V gene's germline CDR1 is KGHSH and CDR2 LQKENI. CDR3 DNA sequence: TGTGCCAGCTCTCCGAATCGACAGGGCGCCAATTATGGCTACACCTTC. Translation gives CASSPNRQGANYGYTF.

This clone was recorded a few times. J is TRBJ2-1 and V is TRBV30, with 9 nucleotides matching TRBD2. The CDR3 sequence is 13 residues long. Germline V gene lookup returns CDR1 GTSNPN and CDR2 SVGIG (reference sequence). V was pared by 7 bases and J by 8 bases, with 9 bases of the junction left unmatched. CDR3 residues: CASLAGLEDEQFF. DNA for the CDR3: TGTGCCTCGCTAGCGGGACTGGAGGATGAGCAGTTCTTC.

This chain joins TRBV7-9 and TRBJ2-2; the match to TRBD2 covers 8 bases. This CDR3 is 17 amino acids long. Trimming removed 1 base from V and 1 base from J; junction bases left unmatched: 5. CDR1 is SEHNR, CDR2 FQNEAQ, per germline (reference sequence). This chain's CDR3 is CASSLGSGGWNTGELFF. The CDR3 nucleotides are TGTGCCAGCAGCTTAGGTTCGGGAGGGTGGAACACCGGGGAGCTGTTTTTT.

V and J are TRBV27 and TRBJ1-1; perhaps TRBD1 as D (6 bases). CDR3 size: 14 residues. Trimming removed 6 bases at V and 4 bases at J, with 15 bases between. Per the germline V gene, CDR1 is MNHEY and CDR2 is SMNVEV (reference sequence). Written as DNA, the CDR3 is TGTGCCAGCAGGTATACAGGGTTTACCACTGAAGCTTTCTTT. This codes for CASRYTGFTTEAFF.

The chain couples TRBV11-3 to TRBJ2-4; either TRBD1 or TRBD2 may supply D (5 bases each). V gave up 1 base and J gave up 5 bases, with 15 bases separating them. CDR1 SGHNT and CDR2 YENEEA come from the germline V gene. The CDR3 runs 16 residues. The DNA for the CDR3 is TGTGCCAGCAGCTTAGGCAGGGTGGGGGTAGAAAACATTCAGTACTTC. Amino acid sequence: CASSLGRVGVENIQYF.

J is TRBJ2-1 and V is TRBV29-1; D might be TRBD2 (6 bases). With 7 bases removed from V and 6 bases from J, the gap between germline ends came to 16 bases. Germline lookup yields CDR1 SQVTM and CDR2 ANQGSEA. CDR3 length equals 13 residues. CDR3 protein: CSAAGTFPNEQFF. In DNA form, the CDR3 reads TGCAGCGCGGCCGGGACTTTTCCCAATGAGCAGTTCTTC.

This clone was found a few times. The genes are TRBV28 and TRBJ2-2; 15 nucleotides line up with TRBD2. Trimming at V came to 5 bases and at J to 6 bases, leaving 13 bases not matched to a gene. The germline CDR1 and CDR2 sequences are MDHEN and SYDVKM. The CDR3 consists of 19 residues. The CDR3 sequence is CASSGPGLAGGLISGELFF. As DNA, the CDR3 is TGTGCCAGCAGTGGGCCGGGACTAGCGGGAGGTTTGATCTCCGGGGAGCTGTTTTTT.

This sequence joins TRBV25-1 and TRBJ2-5; TRBD2 matches at 7 bases. The CDR3 spans 16 residues. The junction had 12 bases not matched to a gene; V was cut back by 6 bases and J by 2 bases. Germline V lookup: CDR1 MGHDK, CDR2 SYGVNS. Here the CDR3 reads CASSPWGGRGQETQYF. The CDR3 nucleotides read TGTGCCAGCAGCCCCTGGGGAGGGAGGGGTCAAGAGACCCAGTACTTC.

V gene TRBV21-1 combines with J gene TRBJ1-4; the table's D call, TRBD1, has no DNA check behind it. TRBV21-1 is a pseudogene segment. This CDR3 has 14 amino acids. The CDR3 DNA follows: TGTGCCAGCAGCATAGGACAGGGGAGTGAAAAACTGTTTTTT. Its translation is CASSIGQGSEKLFF.

The V call is TRBV4-3, the J call TRBJ2-3; D is uncertain. Per the germline V gene, CDR1 is LGHNA and CDR2 is YSLEER. Trimming pared 0 bases from V and 2 bases from J, leaving 6 bases between. The CDR3 extends over 14 amino acids. The CDR3 coding sequence is TGCGCCAGCAGCCAAGAGGGGTCCACAGATACGCAGTATTTT. This codes for CASSQEGSTDTQYF.

This clone was detected only once. The rearrangement uses TRBV27 and TRBJ1-1, with D unresolved. This CDR3 comprises 14 residues. V was trimmed by 2 bases and J by 0 bases, leaving 7 bases between them. Germline V lookup: CDR1 MNHEY, CDR2 SMNVEV (reference sequence). The CDR3 here is CASSLRPMNTEAFF. In DNA, the CDR3 is TGTGCCAGCAGTTTAAGGCCTATGAACACTGAAGCTTTCTTT.

This sequence joins TRBV6-5 and TRBJ2-5, with 8 nucleotides matching TRBD1. CDR3 length: 13 residues. Germline loops: CDR1 MNHEY, CDR2 SVGAGI. V gave up 6 bases and J gave up 3 bases; unmatched junction bases: 3. In DNA, the CDR3 is TGTGCCAGCAGCCCGGACAGGGAAGAGACCCAGTACTTC. This gives the protein CASSPDREETQYF.

This chain connects TRBV7-9 to TRBJ2-7; D assignment may be TRBD1 or TRBD2 (5 bases each). CDR1 is SEHNR and CDR2 is FQNEAQ in the germline V gene (reference sequence). Trimming left V 7 bases short and J 9 bases short, with 16 bases between. The CDR3 covers 12 residues. The chain's CDR3 is CASTSREGVQYF. The CDR3 nucleotides are TGTGCCAGCACTTCACGGGAAGGGGTGCAGTACTTC. The variable domain in full, with the rest retrieved from reference TRBV7-9 and TRBJ2-7, is DTGVSQNPRHKITKRGQNVTFRCDPISEHNRLYWYRQTLGQGPEFLTYFQNEAQLEKSRLLSDRFSAERPKGSFSTLEIQRTEQGDSAMYLCASTSREGVQYFGPGTRLTVT.